The 7 T cell receptor beta chains listed next were all sequenced from one sample in a study of cytomegalovirus exposure and HLA in healthy donors. The PCR used 60 Vbeta and 13 Jbeta primers. Method: immunoSEQ multiplex PCR; TCRdb's copy keeps in-frame clones and lacks some. This sample carries 130,000 to 150,000 clones, with 0.8% to 1% going to the ten biggest clones. The specimen was PBMCs. Receptor source: a male donor in good health and CMV-seronegative.

This chain's CDR3 is CASSPPSGGPTGELFF. As DNA, the CDR3 is TGTGCCAGCTCACCACCCTCTGGAGGGCCCACCGGGGAGCTGTTTTTT. The chain recombines TRBV18 with TRBJ2-2, with D tentatively TRBD2 (6 bases). V was clipped by 0 bases and J by 4 bases, with 12 bases between them. CDR1 is KGHSH and CDR2 is LQKENI in the germline V gene. The CDR3 is 16 amino acids. The whole variable domain, remainder taken from reference TRBV18 and TRBJ2-2, is NAGVMQNPRHLVRRRGQEARLRCSPMKGHSHVYWYRQLPEEGLKFMVYLQKENIIDESGMPKERFSAEFPKEGPSILRIQQVVRGDSAAYFCASSPPSGGPTGELFFGEGSRLTVL.

The chain links TRBV18 to TRBJ1-2; TRBD1 matches 8 bases. Trimming took 3 bases from V and 8 from J; bases not matched to a gene: 8. CDR3 size: 14 residues. The germline gives CDR1 KGHSH, CDR2 LQKENI. The CDR3 nucleotides are TGTGCCAGCTCACCGGGGGACAGGTCTACGGGCTACACCTTC. This translates into CASSPGDRSTGYTF.

The chain uses TRBV9 and TRBJ2-6; the D is unclear. V dropped 0 bases and J dropped 4 bases, with 2 bases sitting between them. Looked up from germline, CDR1 is SGDLS and CDR2 is YYNGEE. The CDR3 is 13 amino acids. The CDR3 protein is CASSVVGANVLTF. The CDR3 nucleotides read TGTGCCAGCAGCGTAGTAGGGGCCAACGTCCTGACTTTC.

This chain uses TRBV29-1 with TRBJ1-2; 7 bases are a match to TRBD1. J lost 6 bases, V lost 4 bases, and 11 bases had no gene match. This CDR3 is 14 amino acids long. Looked up from germline, CDR1 is SQVTM and CDR2 is ANQGSEA. In DNA, the CDR3 is TGCAGCGTTGTGAGAGGGGGCAACTTGAATGGCTACACCTTC. It encodes CSVVRGGNLNGYTF.

Here the CDR3 reads CAWSVSDTDTQYF. The DNA of the CDR3 is TGTGCCTGGAGTGTTTCAGACACAGATACGCAGTATTTT. The chain is built from TRBV30 and TRBJ2-3; D not certain. V was cut by 0 bases and J by 2 bases, with 6 bases left in between. This CDR3 comprises 13 residues. Looked up from germline, CDR1 is GTSNPN and CDR2 is SVGIG (reference sequence).

This chain joins TRBV7-3 and TRBJ1-1; D unresolved. The CDR3 loop spans 14 amino acids. CDR1 is SGHTA, CDR2 FQGTGA, per germline. Trimming left V 1 base short and J 1 base short, with 7 bases between. The CDR3 DNA is TGTGCCAGCAGCTTAATGCCAGGGAACACTGAAGCTTTCTTT. As protein: CASSLMPGNTEAFF.

The gene calls are TRBV2 and TRBJ1-1, with D perhaps TRBD1 (6 bases). The CDR3 runs to 15 residues. Trimming left V 3 bases short and J 6 bases short, with 17 bases between. CDR1 is SNHLY and CDR2 is FYNNEI in the germline V gene. This CDR3 reads CASSEAPRGSPEAFF. The CDR3 nucleotides read TGTGCCAGCAGTGAGGCCCCTAGGGGGAGCCCTGAAGCTTTCTTT.